The clone carrying this TCR beta chain was found a few times. What it binds is unknown. A universal primer binding site was introduced by template switching. The final cDNA contained unique molecular identifiers. MiXCR, applied by TCRdb to the 5' RACE reads, yields one record per CDR3 protein. The sample yields 500,000 to 700,000 distinct CDR3 sequences, just over 7% seen once. This specimen comes from a study of identical twins. Study-wide points: Models underpredicted monozygotic twin sharing of out-of-frame TCR alpha. For out-of-frame beta sequences, excess twin sharing was weaker.

A further study also used this sample, focusing on yellow fever vaccine responses in identical twins.

This clonotype originated in a young woman in good health. Sequenced material: PBMCs.

CDR3 sequence (DNA): TGTGCCAGCAGGCTGCTGACAGATACGCAGTATTTT. Protein product: CASRLLTDTQYF. J is TRBJ2-3 and V is TRBV7-2; D unclear. The CDR3 totals 12 residues. Germline values: CDR1 SGHTA, CDR2 FQGNSA. Between the trimmed V and J ends, which lost 6 bases and 3 bases, there was a span of 7 bases.